The rows below give T cell receptor beta chains drawn from one sample of a study of post-analysis software for immune sequencing data. Using its own MiXCR run on the PCR reads, TCRdb lists one record per CDR3 protein. The table lists 500,000 to 600,000 distinct CDR3 sequences, about 40% of them singletons. Sequenced sample: blood. These receptors all come from a girl aged 10 to 17 with multiple sclerosis. Each CDR3 is given with its conserved first and last residue. The order of the fields is D gene, J gene, clone size, V gene, CDR3 DNA, CDR3 protein. D genes are given only for firm matches. Some rows have no size entry. The others give once, few or many, or a class for an expanded clone.

d_call: TRBD1; j_call: TRBJ2-7; clone_size: NA; v_call: TRBV4-2; cdr3_nt: TGTGCCAGCAGGCGACGGGCAGGGGGTAACTACGAGCAGTACTTC; cdr3_aa: CASRRRAGGNYEQYF
d_call: TRBD2; j_call: TRBJ2-5; clone_size: NA; v_call: TRBV2; cdr3_nt: TGTGCCAGCAGGCGAGCGGGAGGGCCGCTAGAGACCCAGTACTTC; cdr3_aa: CASRRAGGPLETQYF
d_call: NA; j_call: TRBJ1-2; clone_size: few; v_call: TRBV7-2; cdr3_nt: TGTGCCAGCAGCTTTAACAGGTTACGGGATGGCTACACCTTC; cdr3_aa: CASSFNRLRDGYTF
d_call: NA; j_call: TRBJ2-7; clone_size: NA; v_call: TRBV12-3/TRBV12-4; cdr3_nt: TGTGCCAGTCTGGGGGGCAACGAGCAGTACTTC; cdr3_aa: CASLGGNEQYF
d_call: NA; j_call: TRBJ2-1; clone_size: NA; v_call: TRBV6-5; cdr3_nt: TGTGCCAGCAGTTACTCGAACCCCTCCTACAATGAGCAGTTCTTC; cdr3_aa: CASSYSNPSYNEQFF
d_call: TRBD2; j_call: TRBJ2-3; clone_size: few; v_call: TRBV4-1; cdr3_nt: TGCGCCAGCAGCCACCCCCGGGAGGGAGACCTAAGCACAGATACGCAGTATTTT; cdr3_aa: CASSHPREGDLSTDTQYF
d_call: TRBD2; j_call: TRBJ2-1; clone_size: few; v_call: TRBV20-1; cdr3_nt: TGCAGTGCTAGACCTAGCGGGAGGGCCGAGCAGTTCTTC; cdr3_aa: CSARPSGRAEQFF
d_call: NA; j_call: TRBJ1-5; clone_size: NA; v_call: TRBV6-6; cdr3_nt: TGTGCCAGCAGTCTATCCCAGGGTACGGGTCAGCCCCAGCATTTT; cdr3_aa: CASSLSQGTGQPQHF
d_call: TRBD2; j_call: TRBJ2-1; clone_size: many; v_call: TRBV5-1; cdr3_nt: TGCGCCAGCAGCTTCGGACTAGCGGACTTAAATGAGCAGTTCTTC; cdr3_aa: CASSFGLADLNEQFF
d_call: NA; j_call: TRBJ1-2; clone_size: few; v_call: TRBV4-1; cdr3_nt: TGCGCCAGCAGCCAGCCACGTGAGGTTGTGGGCTACACCTTC; cdr3_aa: CASSQPREVVGYTF
d_call: TRBD2; j_call: TRBJ2-4; clone_size: once; v_call: TRBV7-2; cdr3_nt: TGTGCCAGCAGCTCATCCGGGGGGGCCGGGGACATTCAGTACTTC; cdr3_aa: CASSSSGGAGDIQYF
d_call: NA; j_call: TRBJ2-7; clone_size: NA; v_call: TRBV7-8; cdr3_nt: TGTGCCAGCAGCTTAGAACCAGGGGACCCCCAACCTGAAGAGCAGTACTTC; cdr3_aa: CASSLEPGDPQPEEQYF
d_call: NA; j_call: TRBJ1-1; clone_size: few; v_call: TRBV5-1; cdr3_nt: TGCGCCAGCAGCTTGGCCGGTGGACCAGGGAGGCCCACTGAAGCTTTCTTT; cdr3_aa: CASSLAGGPGRPTEAFF
d_call: NA; j_call: TRBJ2-7; clone_size: NA; v_call: TRBV29-1; cdr3_nt: TGCAGCGGGCAACAGGGAGGCGAGCAGTACTTC; cdr3_aa: CSGQQGGEQYF
d_call: TRBD1; j_call: TRBJ1-1; clone_size: NA; v_call: TRBV4-1; cdr3_nt: TGCGCCAGCAGCTCTCGACCGACAGGGAACGCTGAAGCTTTCTTT; cdr3_aa: CASSSRPTGNAEAFF
d_call: NA; j_call: TRBJ1-2; clone_size: few; v_call: TRBV12-3/TRBV12-4; cdr3_nt: TGTGCCAGCAGTTTAGCGAGGGGACATGGCTACACCTTC; cdr3_aa: CASSLARGHGYTF
d_call: TRBD1; j_call: TRBJ2-3; clone_size: few; v_call: TRBV24-1; cdr3_nt: TGTGCCACTTCGGACAGGTTCACAGATACGCAGTATTTT; cdr3_aa: CATSDRFTDTQYF
d_call: TRBD2; j_call: TRBJ2-7; clone_size: NA; v_call: TRBV7-9; cdr3_nt: TGTGCCACCGGGGGGGAGGACTCCTACGAGCAGTACTTC; cdr3_aa: CATGGEDSYEQYF
d_call: TRBD1; j_call: TRBJ2-1; clone_size: NA; v_call: TRBV5-1; cdr3_nt: TGCGCCAGCAGCGCGGGACAGGGGCGGCATGAGCAGTTCTTC; cdr3_aa: CASSAGQGRHEQFF
d_call: TRBD1; j_call: TRBJ1-1; clone_size: NA; v_call: TRBV6-5; cdr3_nt: TGTGCCAGCAGTTACTCGCCTGACAGGGCCACTGAAGCTTTCTTT; cdr3_aa: CASSYSPDRATEAFF
d_call: NA; j_call: TRBJ1-4; clone_size: once; v_call: TRBV12-3/TRBV12-4; cdr3_nt: TGTGCCAGCAGTCCCGGAGGGGAAAAACTGTTTTTT; cdr3_aa: CASSPGGEKLFF
d_call: TRBD1; j_call: TRBJ2-7; clone_size: few; v_call: TRBV27; cdr3_nt: TGTGCCAGTAGTTTATCTCCAGGGGGCAAGGGCGAGCAGTACTTC; cdr3_aa: CASSLSPGGKGEQYF
d_call: NA; j_call: TRBJ2-5; clone_size: NA; v_call: TRBV20-1; cdr3_nt: TGCAGTGCTAGAATCCCGTCGGGACTGCAAGAGACCCAGTACTTC; cdr3_aa: CSARIPSGLQETQYF
d_call: NA; j_call: TRBJ2-5; clone_size: NA; v_call: TRBV7-9; cdr3_nt: TGTGCCAGCAGCCACGGGACCTCCTCGCAAGAGACCCAGTACTTC; cdr3_aa: CASSHGTSSQETQYF
d_call: NA; j_call: TRBJ2-3; clone_size: NA; v_call: TRBV6-2/TRBV6-3; cdr3_nt: TGTGCCAGCAGTCCCCCGATCACAGATACGCAGTATTTT; cdr3_aa: CASSPPITDTQYF
d_call: NA; j_call: TRBJ2-3; clone_size: NA; v_call: TRBV6-5; cdr3_nt: TGTGCCAGCAGTTTCGGGGACCCGGCCACAGATACGCAGTATTTT; cdr3_aa: CASSFGDPATDTQYF
d_call: NA; j_call: TRBJ2-3; clone_size: few; v_call: TRBV12-3/TRBV12-4; cdr3_nt: TGTGCCAGCACCCCCGGGACACCTGAAGATACGCAGTATTTT; cdr3_aa: CASTPGTPEDTQYF
d_call: TRBD1; j_call: TRBJ1-4; clone_size: NA; v_call: TRBV6-5; cdr3_nt: TGTGCCAGCAGTTACTGGGGGACAGGCGGTGAAAAACTGTTTTTT; cdr3_aa: CASSYWGTGGEKLFF
d_call: NA; j_call: TRBJ2-7; clone_size: NA; v_call: TRBV5-5; cdr3_nt: TGTGCCAGCAGCGAGGTGGACAAGACCTACGAGCAGTACTTC; cdr3_aa: CASSEVDKTYEQYF
d_call: NA; j_call: TRBJ1-6; clone_size: NA; v_call: TRBV7-6; cdr3_nt: TGTGCCAGCAGCTTAACGCAGGGAGGGAATTCACCCCTCCACTTT; cdr3_aa: CASSLTQGGNSPLHF
d_call: TRBD2; j_call: TRBJ2-3; clone_size: once; v_call: TRBV5-1; cdr3_nt: TGCGCCAGCAGCAGGCGGGGGGCCAACACAGATACGCAGTATTTT; cdr3_aa: CASSRRGANTDTQYF
d_call: NA; j_call: TRBJ2-4; clone_size: NA; v_call: TRBV7-8; cdr3_nt: TGTGCCAGCAGCTTCCGTCGGACGCGCGGAGGAAACATTCAGTACTTC; cdr3_aa: CASSFRRTRGGNIQYF
d_call: TRBD1; j_call: TRBJ2-1; clone_size: few; v_call: TRBV6-5; cdr3_nt: TGTGCCAGCAGTCATGGGACAGCACCCTACAATGAGCAGTTCTTC; cdr3_aa: CASSHGTAPYNEQFF
d_call: TRBD1; j_call: TRBJ1-2; clone_size: NA; v_call: TRBV12-3/TRBV12-4; cdr3_nt: TGTGCCAGCAGTAGGACAGGGTACTATGGCTACACCTTC; cdr3_aa: CASSRTGYYGYTF
d_call: NA; j_call: TRBJ2-3; clone_size: NA; v_call: TRBV5-4; cdr3_nt: TGTGCCAGCAGCTTGGCCTGGGGGCCAGATACGCAGTATTTT; cdr3_aa: CASSLAWGPDTQYF
d_call: NA; j_call: TRBJ2-3; clone_size: NA; v_call: TRBV21-1; cdr3_nt: TGTGCCAGCAGCAAATGGGAAGGGACTACCAAATCAGATACGCAGTATTTT; cdr3_aa: CASSKWEGTTKSDTQYF
d_call: NA; j_call: TRBJ2-5; clone_size: few; v_call: TRBV12-3/TRBV12-4; cdr3_nt: TGTGCCAGCAGGCACCCAGGGGAGACCCAGTACTTC; cdr3_aa: CASRHPGETQYF
d_call: NA; j_call: TRBJ2-1; clone_size: NA; v_call: TRBV12-3/TRBV12-4; cdr3_nt: TGTGCCAGCAGGCGGTCAGCGGCTACAGGGGAGCAGTTCTTC; cdr3_aa: CASRRSAATGEQFF
d_call: NA; j_call: TRBJ1-1; clone_size: NA; v_call: TRBV20-1; cdr3_nt: TGCAGTGCAGGCGGGAATGGGGACACTGAAGCTTTCTTT; cdr3_aa: CSAGGNGDTEAFF
d_call: NA; j_call: TRBJ2-1; clone_size: NA; v_call: TRBV12-3/TRBV12-4; cdr3_nt: TGTGCCAGCAGAGAACAGGGAATCCATGGGCAGTTCTTC; cdr3_aa: CASREQGIHGQFF
d_call: TRBD1; j_call: TRBJ1-1; clone_size: few; v_call: TRBV7-2; cdr3_nt: TGTGCCAGCACCCCGGACAGGGAGGACACTGAAGCTTTCTTT; cdr3_aa: CASTPDREDTEAFF
d_call: NA; j_call: TRBJ2-7; clone_size: NA; v_call: TRBV7-9; cdr3_nt: TGTGCCAGCAGCCCGCCCTGGGGGGGGGCCGACGAGCAGTACTTC; cdr3_aa: CASSPPWGGADEQYF
d_call: TRBD1; j_call: TRBJ1-1; clone_size: few; v_call: TRBV20-1; cdr3_nt: TGTAGTGCTCAGGACAGGATGAACACTGAAGCTTTCTTT; cdr3_aa: CSAQDRMNTEAFF
d_call: TRBD2; j_call: TRBJ2-5; clone_size: NA; v_call: TRBV6-4; cdr3_nt: TGCGCCAGCAGTGACTCGACTAGCGGGGGGGATGAGCAGTACTTC; cdr3_aa: CASSDSTSGGDEQYF
d_call: NA; j_call: TRBJ2-3; clone_size: NA; v_call: TRBV7-8; cdr3_nt: TGTGCCAGCAGCTGGCGGGGAGTTTTGGTGGATACGCAGTATTTT; cdr3_aa: CASSWRGVLVDTQYF
d_call: NA; j_call: TRBJ2-5; clone_size: NA; v_call: TRBV6-6; cdr3_nt: TGTGCCAGCAGCCCCCCGGGACGGCCAAGGACGGAGACCCAGTACTTC; cdr3_aa: CASSPPGRPRTETQYF